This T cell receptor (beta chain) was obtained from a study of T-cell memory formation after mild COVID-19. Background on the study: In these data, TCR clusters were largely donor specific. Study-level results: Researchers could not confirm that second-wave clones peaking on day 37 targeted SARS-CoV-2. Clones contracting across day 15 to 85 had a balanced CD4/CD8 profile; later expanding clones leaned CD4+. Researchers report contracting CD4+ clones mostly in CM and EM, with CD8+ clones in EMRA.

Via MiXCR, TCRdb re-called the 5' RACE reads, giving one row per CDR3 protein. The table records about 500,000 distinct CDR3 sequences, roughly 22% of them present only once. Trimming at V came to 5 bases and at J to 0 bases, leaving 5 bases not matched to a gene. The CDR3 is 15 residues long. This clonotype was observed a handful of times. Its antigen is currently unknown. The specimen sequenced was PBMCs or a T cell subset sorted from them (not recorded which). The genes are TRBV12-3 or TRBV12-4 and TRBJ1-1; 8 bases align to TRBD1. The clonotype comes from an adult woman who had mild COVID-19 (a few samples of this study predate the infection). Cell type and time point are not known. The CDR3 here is CASSGGQGLNTEAFF. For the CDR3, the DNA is TGTGCCAGCAGTGGCGGACAGGGATTGAACACTGAAGCTTTCTTT.